Listed below are T cell receptor beta chains from one sample, sequenced in a study of beta chain features in type 1 diabetes. The assay was immunoSEQ multiplex PCR, and TCRdb's table has in-frame clones only and misses some. The sample includes 70,000 to 95,000 clones, 25% to 35% of them seen just once. The sequencing input was stem cell memory CD4+ T cells from blood. The receptor source for this set is a woman in her late teens or twenties in good health. Both conserved end residues are part of each CDR3. Each record gives: clone size, J gene, V gene, D gene, CDR3 DNA, CDR3 protein. The D gene is left open where the match is weak. Clone sizes are given selectively: once, few, many, or a class where the clone is expanded.

- TRBJ2-7 TRBV4-1 TRBD2 TGCGCCAGCACCCAGATAGCGGGAGTAGGGAACGAGCAGTACTTC CASTQIAGVGNEQYF
once TRBJ1-1 TRBV6-5 - TGTGCCAGCAGTCGGGGGGACCGCCTACAGTCAGCTTTCTTT CASSRGDRLQSAFF
few TRBJ2-7 TRBV7-2 TRBD2 TGTGCCAGCAGCTATTTGGGACTAGCGAGTAACGAGCAGTACTTC CASSYLGLASNEQYF
- TRBJ2-3 TRBV5-1 TRBD2 TGCGCCAGCATCGGGGGGGTAGGAACAGATACGCAGTATTTT CASIGGVGTDTQYF
- TRBJ1-5 TRBV7-9 TRBD1 TGTGCCAGCAGCATCGGACAGGGGGCATTTCAGCCCCAGCATTTT CASSIGQGAFQPQHF
- TRBJ2-1 TRBV19 TRBD2 TGTGCCAGTAGGCACGGACTAGCGGGGGGGCCGAGAGAGCAGTTCTTC CASRHGLAGGPREQFF
- TRBJ2-7 TRBV9 TRBD1 TGTGCCAGCATGGCCGGGACAGGGTCCCTGACCCGGACCTACGAGCAGTACTTC CASMAGTGSLTRTYEQYF
- TRBJ2-1 TRBV2 - TGTGCCAGCAGTGAACAGTTAGAGCAGTTCTTC CASSEQLEQFF
- TRBJ1-3 TRBV2 - TGTGCCAGCAGGATCAGCTCTGGAAACACCATATATTTT CASRISSGNTIYF
- TRBJ2-1 TRBV29-1 TRBD1 TGCAGCGTTGCCCGGACAGGGGGCGTTGCGGGAGCCCTAAATGAGCAGTTCTTC CSVARTGGVAGALNEQFF
- TRBJ1-2 TRBV6-6 - TGTGCCAGCAGTTACCAGGGTGGCTACACCTTC CASSYQGGYTF
few TRBJ2-5 TRBV7-2 - TGTGCCAGCAGCCCCCTCCCGGAAGAGACCCAGTACTTC CASSPLPEETQYF
- TRBJ1-5 TRBV6-1 TRBD1 TGTGCCAGCAGTACCAGGGGGGCCCAGCATTTT CASSTRGAQHF
- TRBJ2-1 TRBV7-8 TRBD2 TGTGCCAGCAGCTTTAGCGGGGGAAATTACAATGAGCAGTTCTTC CASSFSGGNYNEQFF
few TRBJ1-1 TRBV5-4 - TGTGCCAGCAGCTTGGCCGGCGCCGGAGGCGCTGAAGCTTTCTTT CASSLAGAGGAEAFF
- TRBJ2-2 TRBV5-1 - TGCGCCAGCAGCGAGGTCGCCGGGGAGCTGTTTTTT CASSEVAGELFF
few TRBJ2-7 TRBV4-1 - TGCGCCAGCAGCCCCGGAGCGGGCAGCCCCTACGAGCAGTACTTC CASSPGAGSPYEQYF
- TRBJ1-6 TRBV2 - TGTGCCAGCAGAGGGCAGGGATTTAATTCACCCCTCCACTTT CASRGQGFNSPLHF
- TRBJ2-7 TRBV20-1 - TGCAGTGCCAAGCTTCGTCGCGAGCAGTACTTC CSAKLRREQYF
once TRBJ1-1 TRBV6-1 - TGTGCCAGCAGTGCTACGACACAGGACGCTTTCTTT CASSATTQDAFF
- TRBJ2-7 TRBV6-5 - TGTGCCAGCAGTTACCAGGGAGGCGGGTACGAGCAGTACTTC CASSYQGGGYEQYF
- TRBJ2-2 TRBV7-9 - TGTGCCAGCAGCTTAGCTACCGGGACAACGAACACCGGGGAGCTGTTTTTT CASSLATGTTNTGELFF
- TRBJ1-1 TRBV7-8 TRBD1 TGTGCCAGCAGCTTAACTCACTCAGGGGGCGCAACTGAAGCTTTCTTT CASSLTHSGGATEAFF
few TRBJ2-3 TRBV2 TRBD2 TGTGCCAGCAGGGGGACTAGCGGGGGCCCAGATACGCAGTATTTT CASRGTSGGPDTQYF
- TRBJ2-3 TRBV5-1 TRBD1 TGCGCCAGCAGCCCAGACAGGGGACCTAGCACAGATACGCAGTATTTT CASSPDRGPSTDTQYF
few TRBJ2-3 TRBV4-1 - TGCGCCAGCAGCCAAGGATACCCACCACTCACAGATACGCAGTATTTT CASSQGYPPLTDTQYF
- TRBJ2-1 TRBV4-2 TRBD2 TGTGCCAGCAGCTTCGGGACTAGCGGGAGTGAGCAGTTCTTC CASSFGTSGSEQFF
- TRBJ1-1 TRBV4-2 - TGTGCCAGCAGTTCCGCCGGAGGGGCCACTGAAGCTTTCTTT CASSSAGGATEAFF
- TRBJ2-5 TRBV7-2 TRBD2 TGTGCCAGCAGCCCGACTAGCGAAGAGACCCAGTACTTC CASSPTSEETQYF
- TRBJ2-7 TRBV5-4 TRBD2 TGTGCCAGCAGCGTGACTAGCGGTCTGTTCTACGAGCAGTACTTC CASSVTSGLFYEQYF
few TRBJ1-5 TRBV2 - TGTGCCAGCAGTCCACAGGGCAGGGGTCAGCCCCAGCATTTT CASSPQGRGQPQHF
- TRBJ2-3 TRBV30 TRBD2 TGTGCCTGGAGTGACAGCGGGGGGGCAGATACGCAGTATTTT CAWSDSGGADTQYF
few TRBJ2-3 TRBV21-1 - TGTGCCAGCAGCAAAACGATTGCTGGCGGTAGCACAGATACGCAGTATTTT CASSKTIAGGSTDTQYF